Below are 2 T cell receptor beta chains sequenced from a single sample in a study of PD-L1 blockade in urothelial cancer. Sample time point: pretreatment peripheral blood. Clones were read by immunoSEQ multiplex PCR, and TCRdb kept only the in-frame ones, dropping some. The data hold 70,000 to 75,000 clones, with roughly 90% observed a single time. The sample consisted of PBMCs, taken around atezolizumab (anti-PD-L1) treatment. All receptors derive from a man between 65 and 85 years old with urothelial cancer.

The chain recombines TRBV2 with TRBJ2-7; 11 nucleotides line up with TRBD1. Germline lookup yields CDR1 SNHLY and CDR2 FYNNEI. This CDR3 spans 16 amino acids. With V trimmed by 6 bases and J by 2 bases, 9 bases remained unmatched. The CDR3, as DNA: TGTGCCAGCAGGGAAACCGGGACAGGGGGAACCTACGAGCAGTACTTC. Translation: CASRETGTGGTYEQYF. Complete variable domain (other parts from reference TRBV2 and TRBJ2-7): EPEVTQTPSHQVTQMGQEVILRCVPISNHLYFYWYRQILGQKVEFLVSFYNNEISEKSEIFDDQFSVERPDGSNFTLKIRSTKLEDSAMYFCASRETGTGGTYEQYFGPGTRLTVT.

This CDR3 is CASRLADNTGELFF. In DNA, the CDR3 is TGTGCCAGCCGACTAGCGGATAACACCGGGGAGCTGTTTTTT. The chain employs TRBV6-1 and TRBJ2-2, with 9 nucleotides matching TRBD2. This CDR3 has 14 residues. Trimming cost V 8 bases and J 2 bases; bases outside gene matches: 3. Germline V gene lookup returns CDR1 MNHNS and CDR2 SASEGT.